This TCR beta chain was obtained from a study of Ad26.COV2.S vaccination and SARS-CoV-2 variants. TCRdb's table, derived via immunoSEQ multiplex PCR, lists solely in-frame clones and lacks some. The sample holds some 410,000 clones; about 92% are singletons and the top ten take about 1.6%. Treatment of the sample: around 19 received Ad26.COV2.S at low or high dose, single or two shots; five or six received placebo; per-sample allocation not given. Sampling happened 63 days after the first vaccine or placebo injection. Germline loops: CDR1 SGDLS, CDR2 YYNGEE. V was trimmed by 4 bases and J by 2 bases, leaving 10 bases between them. The CDR3 length is 13 residues.

This chain uses TRBV9 with TRBJ2-7; TRBD2 might be the D (5 bases). The TCR originated in a person between 18 and 65 years old who received the Ad26.COV2.S COVID-19 vaccine or a placebo. The specimen was peripheral blood, collected in a trial of Ad26.COV2.S vaccine versus placebo. DNA of the CDR3: TGTGCCAGCAGCTTCGGGATAACCTACGAGCAGTACTTC. This gives the protein CASSFGITYEQYF.